The rows below give T cell receptor beta chains drawn from one sample of a study of control samples from healthy donors and cancer patients. Repertoires were generated with immunoSEQ multiplex PCR, while TCRdb's copy carries only in-frame clones and drops some. The sample holds around 95,000 clones; about 85% are singletons and the top ten take approximately 20%. Sequences were obtained from blood. These receptors all stem from a young man in good health. Both conserved end residues are part of each CDR3. Each record gives: D gene, J gene, V gene, clone size, CDR3 protein, CDR3 DNA. The D gene is left open where the match is weak. Size is omitted from some rows. Given values are once, few, many or a class for expanded clones.

d_gene: NA; j_gene: TRBJ1-3; v_gene: TRBV18; abundance: NA; CDR3aa: CASSQDTVGGNTIYF; CDR3nt: TGTGCCAGCTCTCAAGACACCGTCGGTGGAAACACCATATATTTT
d_gene: NA; j_gene: TRBJ1-6; v_gene: TRBV5-5; abundance: NA; CDR3aa: CASSLGQYNSPLHF; CDR3nt: TGTGCCAGCAGCTTGGGACAGTATAATTCACCCCTCCACTTT
d_gene: NA; j_gene: TRBJ1-5; v_gene: TRBV7-2; abundance: NA; CDR3aa: CASSLLGQPQHF; CDR3nt: TGTGCCAGCAGCTTATTGGGTCAGCCCCAGCATTTT
d_gene: NA; j_gene: TRBJ1-4; v_gene: TRBV28; abundance: once; CDR3aa: CASKSGPQEKLFF; CDR3nt: TGTGCCAGCAAAAGCGGGCCACAGGAAAAACTGTTTTTT
d_gene: TRBD2; j_gene: TRBJ2-4; v_gene: TRBV18; abundance: NA; CDR3aa: CASSPRTSGKNIQYF; CDR3nt: TGTGCCAGCTCACCCAGGACTAGCGGGAAAAACATTCAGTACTTC
d_gene: TRBD2; j_gene: TRBJ2-5; v_gene: TRBV3-1/TRBV3-2; abundance: NA; CDR3aa: CASSRVAGKTQYF; CDR3nt: TGTGCCAGCAGCCGAGTAGCGGGAAAGACCCAGTACTTC
d_gene: NA; j_gene: TRBJ1-6; v_gene: TRBV2; abundance: few; CDR3aa: CASSETGQGGSPLHF; CDR3nt: TGTGCCAGCAGTGAGACGGGGCAGGGAGGTTCACCCCTCCACTTT
d_gene: NA; j_gene: TRBJ1-2; v_gene: TRBV5-1; abundance: NA; CDR3aa: CASSLAGSYGYTF; CDR3nt: TGCGCCAGCAGCTTGGCGGGAAGCTATGGCTACACCTTC
d_gene: TRBD1; j_gene: TRBJ1-4; v_gene: TRBV5-1; abundance: NA; CDR3aa: CASSFTGGRNEKLFF; CDR3nt: TGCGCCAGCAGCTTTACAGGGGGGAGGAATGAAAAACTGTTTTTT
d_gene: NA; j_gene: TRBJ1-1; v_gene: TRBV18; abundance: NA; CDR3aa: CASSPPRGQQAFF; CDR3nt: TGTGCCAGCTCACCACCGCGGGGGCAGCAAGCTTTCTTT
d_gene: NA; j_gene: TRBJ2-1; v_gene: TRBV6-5; abundance: NA; CDR3aa: CASKGNANEQFF; CDR3nt: TGTGCCAGCAAGGGGAATGCCAATGAGCAGTTCTTC
d_gene: NA; j_gene: TRBJ1-2; v_gene: TRBV18; abundance: few; CDR3aa: CASSSQGDYGYTF; CDR3nt: TGTGCCAGCTCATCACAGGGAGATTATGGCTACACCTTC
d_gene: NA; j_gene: TRBJ1-4; v_gene: TRBV2; abundance: once; CDR3aa: CASSEDRRKLFF; CDR3nt: TGTGCCAGCAGTGAAGACAGGAGGAAACTGTTTTTT
d_gene: TRBD2; j_gene: TRBJ2-3; v_gene: TRBV11-2; abundance: NA; CDR3aa: CASSPASGGPEDTQYF; CDR3nt: TGTGCCAGCAGCCCGGCTAGCGGGGGGCCCGAAGATACGCAGTATTTT
d_gene: TRBD2; j_gene: TRBJ2-1; v_gene: TRBV5-1; abundance: NA; CDR3aa: CASSLSSGGPSYNEQFF; CDR3nt: TGCGCCAGCAGCTTGAGTAGCGGGGGCCCCTCCTACAATGAGCAGTTCTTC
d_gene: NA; j_gene: TRBJ2-1; v_gene: TRBV11-3; abundance: NA; CDR3aa: CASSRQTGNGEQFF; CDR3nt: TGTGCCAGCAGCCGACAAACAGGGAATGGTGAGCAGTTCTTC
d_gene: TRBD1; j_gene: TRBJ1-2; v_gene: TRBV10-3; abundance: NA; CDR3aa: CAISLDRTYGYTF; CDR3nt: TGTGCCATCAGTCTGGACAGGACATATGGCTACACCTTC
d_gene: NA; j_gene: TRBJ2-7; v_gene: TRBV7-9; abundance: NA; CDR3aa: CASSYDRTSSYEQYF; CDR3nt: TGTGCCAGCAGCTACGACAGGACCAGCTCCTACGAGCAGTACTTC
d_gene: TRBD1; j_gene: TRBJ1-2; v_gene: TRBV2; abundance: NA; CDR3aa: CASRSTGFTGGYTF; CDR3nt: TGTGCCAGCAGATCGACAGGGTTTACGGGGGGCTACACCTTC
d_gene: NA; j_gene: TRBJ2-7; v_gene: TRBV11-2; abundance: once; CDR3aa: CASSLDRSYEQYF; CDR3nt: TGTGCCAGCAGCTTAGATCGATCTTACGAGCAGTACTTC